The next 12 T cell receptor beta chains were all read from a single sample in a study of T-cell reconstitution after alpha-beta-depleted transplantation in children. The authors prepared the TCRbeta library with unique molecular identifiers. TCRdb re-derived calls from the PCR reads in MiXCR, one entry per CDR3 protein. The sample lists a few hundred thousand distinct CDR3 sequences, 9.7% occurring once. This specimen was PBMCs from the stem cell graft donor, taken from the stem cell graft. The origin of the receptors is a human donor who donated a stem cell graft to a child with SCID.

This clonotype was counted many times. V gene TRBV7-9 combines with J gene TRBJ2-2; 9 bases are a match to TRBD2. Trimming cost V 1 base and J 1 base; bases outside gene matches: 4. Germline V gene sequence: CDR1 SEHNR, CDR2 FQNEAQ (reference sequence). The CDR3 contains 17 residues. This CDR3 is CASSLGSGGLNTGELFF. The CDR3 DNA sequence: TGTGCCAGCAGCTTAGGTAGCGGGGGACTGAACACCGGGGAGCTGTTTTTT.

Many counts were recorded for this clonotype. This chain joins TRBV20-1 and TRBJ1-2; 7 bases match TRBD1. Germline CDR1 reads DFQATT; CDR2 reads SNEGSKA (reference sequence). V shed 6 bases, J shed 5 bases, and the junction held 6 bases outside the gene matches. The CDR3 extends over 12 amino acids. The CDR3 nucleotides are TGCAGTGCCAACCAGGGGGGGTATGGCTACACCTTC. Amino acid sequence: CSANQGGYGYTF.

There are many counts of this clonotype. The chain joins TRBV5-5 to TRBJ1-3, with 7 nucleotides matching TRBD1. Germline V CDR1 and CDR2: SGHKS, YYEKEE (reference sequence). CDR3 length equals 16 residues. Trimming took 3 bases from V and 4 from J; bases not matched to a gene: 10. The CDR3 loop is CASSWTGIIGGNTIYF. The CDR3 bases are TGTGCCAGCAGCTGGACAGGAATAATAGGAGGAAACACCATATATTTT.

This clonotype was seen at least ten times. The chain is built from TRBV20-1 and TRBJ2-7; 9 bases are shared with TRBD1. CDR3 length: 15 residues. Germline values: CDR1 DFQATT, CDR2 SNEGSKA (reference sequence). J lost 3 bases, V lost 0 bases, and 6 bases had no gene match. CDR3 sequence: CSARDWGQGFYEQYF. DNA of the CDR3: TGCAGTGCTAGAGATTGGGGACAGGGTTTCTACGAGCAGTACTTC.

In this sample, this clonotype turned up many times. This chain uses TRBV27 with TRBJ1-2; 9 positions agree with TRBD1. V lost 6 bases to trimming and J lost 5 bases; unmatched junction nucleotides: 10. Germline V lookup: CDR1 MNHEY, CDR2 SMNVEV (reference sequence). The CDR3 consists of 15 residues. This chain's CDR3 is CASSRGTGTEYGYTF. The CDR3 bases are TGTGCCAGCAGCCGAGGGACAGGGACGGAATATGGCTACACCTTC.

This clonotype has just one count. V usage is TRBV2 and J usage is TRBJ2-5; D possibly corresponds to TRBD1 (6 bases). V dropped 3 bases and J dropped 5 bases, with 28 bases sitting between them. Germline lookup yields CDR1 SNHLY and CDR2 FYNNEI. The CDR3 runs 19 residues. The CDR3 sequence is CASSDTQGSSYPTQETQYF. The DNA for the CDR3 is TGTGCCAGCAGTGATACACAGGGTTCGTCCTACCCAACTCAGGAGACCCAGTACTTC.

This clonotype was seen many times. The chain uses TRBV7-9 and TRBJ2-2; D unresolved. Trimming cost V 0 bases and J 0 bases, with 11 bases left between them. The CDR3 is made up of 17 amino acids. Germline-derived CDR1 and CDR2 are SEHNR and FQNEAQ (reference sequence). Here the CDR3 reads CASSLAVRRTNTGELFF. CDR3 sequence (DNA): TGTGCCAGCAGCTTAGCCGTCAGGCGAACGAACACCGGGGAGCTGTTTTTT.

This clonotype showed up many times. The CDR3 DNA is TGTGCCAGCAGCATTGGAGGGTCCACAGATACGCAGTATTTT. It is translated as CASSIGGSTDTQYF. The chain uses TRBV5-5 and TRBJ2-3; tentatively, D is TRBD2 (6 bases). V dropped 4 bases and J dropped 2 bases, with 11 bases sitting between them. CDR3 length equals 14 residues. The V gene's germline CDR1 is SGHKS and CDR2 YYEKEE (reference sequence).

This clonotype has a count of ten or more. At one end the junction does not follow the germline gene, possibly because of a read error. The V gene is TRBV20-1, the J gene TRBJ1-4; possibly TRBD1 for D (6 bases). Germline CDR1 and CDR2: DFQATT and SNEGSKA (reference sequence). CDR3 length: 14 amino acids. Here the CDR3 DNA reads TGCAGTGCTATCGCCGGGACAACGAATGAAAAACTGTTTTTT. This encodes CSAIAGTTNEKLFF.

This clonotype was picked up many times. The V call is TRBV7-2, the J call TRBJ1-1, with 8 bases matching TRBD1. This CDR3 has 15 amino acids. Germline assignment: CDR1 SGHTA and CDR2 FQGNSA. V gave up 3 bases and J gave up 2 bases; unmatched junction bases: 5. The CDR3 coding sequence is TGTGCCAGCAGCTTCCTCGACAGGGGCAACACTGAAGCTTTCTTT. Amino acids: CASSFLDRGNTEAFF.

This clonotype was observed at least ten times. The CDR3 DNA is TGTGCCAGGCGCCGGTTTTACTGCAATCAGCCCCAGCATTTT. As protein: CARRRFYCNQPQHF. The chain carries TRBV21-1 and TRBJ1-5; the D call of TRBD1 is as the table states it, not checked on the DNA. TRBV21-1 is a pseudogene locus. The CDR3 totals 14 residues.

The genes are TRBV5-1 and TRBJ2-1; 13 nucleotides line up with TRBD2. This CDR3 is 17 amino acids long. The trim removed 3 bases at V and 0 bases at J, leaving 3 bases unmatched. Germline V gene data show CDR1 as SGHRS and CDR2 as YFSETQ. The CDR3 sequence: CASSWGLAGSSYNEQFF. The DNA for the CDR3 is TGCGCCAGCAGCTGGGGACTAGCGGGGTCCTCCTACAATGAGCAGTTCTTC. Looking up the rest from reference TRBV5-1 and TRBJ2-1 gives the full variable domain: KAGVTQTPRYLIKTRGQQVTLSCSPISGHRSVSWYQQTPGQGLQFLFEYFSETQRNKGNFPGRFSGRQFSNSRSEMNVSTLELGDSALYLCASSWGLAGSSYNEQFFGPGTRLTVL.